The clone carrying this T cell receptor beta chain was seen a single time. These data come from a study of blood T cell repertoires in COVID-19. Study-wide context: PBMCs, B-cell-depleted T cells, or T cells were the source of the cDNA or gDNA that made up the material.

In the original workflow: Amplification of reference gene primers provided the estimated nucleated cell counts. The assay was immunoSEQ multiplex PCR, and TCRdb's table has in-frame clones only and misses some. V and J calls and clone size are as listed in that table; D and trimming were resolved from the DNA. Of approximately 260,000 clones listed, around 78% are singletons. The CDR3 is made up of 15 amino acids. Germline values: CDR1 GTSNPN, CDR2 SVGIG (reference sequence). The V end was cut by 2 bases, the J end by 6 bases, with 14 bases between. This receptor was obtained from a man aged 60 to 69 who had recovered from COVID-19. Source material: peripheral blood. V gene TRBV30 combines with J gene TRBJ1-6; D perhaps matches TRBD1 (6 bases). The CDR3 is CAWSLTQGSNSPLHF. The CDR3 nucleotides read TGTGCCTGGAGTCTGACACAGGGCAGTAATTCACCCCTCCACTTT.